This T cell receptor beta chain was captured in a study of T cells after yellow fever vaccination. Each CDR3 protein is one row after TCRdb ran MiXCR on the 5' RACE reads. The sample holds around 150,000 distinct CDR3 sequences, around 7% seen once. Germline V gene sequence: CDR1 SGHTA, CDR2 FQGNSA. The V and J ends lost 3 bases and 5 bases respectively, with 10 bases between them. The CDR3 sequence is 14 residues long. The chain combines TRBV7-2 with TRBJ2-2; maybe TRBD2 (5 bases). The clonotype originates from a man aged 18 to 30 who received the YFV17D yellow fever vaccine. The material sequenced was CD4+ T cells sorted from PBMCs, taken less than 6 days after the first yellow fever vaccination. The CDR3 region is CASSFQPGTGELFF. CDR3 nucleotide sequence: TGTGCCAGCAGCTTTCAGCCGGGGACCGGGGAGCTGTTTTTT. Based on the CDR3 plus reference TRBV7-2 and TRBJ2-2, the full variable domain is GAGVSQSPSNKVTEKGKDVELRCDPISGHTALYWYRQSLGQGLEFLIYFQGNSAPDKSGLPSDRFSAERTGGSVSTLTIQRTQQEDSAVYLCASSFQPGTGELFFGEGSRLTVL.